The table lists the clone carrying this T cell receptor (beta chain) with a few counts. Its antigen is still unknown. The entry originates in a study of post-analysis software for immune sequencing data. On the study more broadly: The courses of disease that were included comprised relapsing-remitting, secondary progressive and progressive-relapsing multiple sclerosis. Study-level points and caveats: Patients had higher frequencies than controls of roughly five TRBV segments, including TRBV5-6, TRBV5-1 and TRBV20-1.

Built from TCR beta cDNA, the libraries had unique molecular identifiers in them. TCRdb re-called the PCR reads through MiXCR, storing one row per CDR3 protein. The repertoire consists of a few hundred thousand distinct CDR3 sequences, with 35% to 45% occurring once and the leading ten covering 4% to 6%. This CDR3 is built from 13 residues. V was cut by 3 bases and J by 2 bases, with 8 bases left in between. Germline assignment: CDR1 MDHEN and CDR2 SYDVKM. The chain links TRBV28 to TRBJ2-7; no definite D call. The sequence came from a girl aged 10 to 17 with multiple sclerosis. The source material was blood. CDR3 sequence (DNA): TGTGCCAGCAGTTTTGTTGCTACCTACGAGCAGTACTTC. Translation: CASSFVATYEQYF.